Listed below are T cell receptor beta chains from one sample, sequenced in a study of beta chain features in type 1 diabetes. Sequencing was performed with immunoSEQ multiplex PCR; in TCRdb, only in-frame clones are kept and a portion is missing. The repertoire has some 150,000 clones, 9% of them found once; the top ten carry roughly 0.7%. What was sequenced was central memory CD4+ T cells from blood. The receptors shown here come from a woman in her thirties with type 1 diabetes. The CDR3 runs from the conserved cysteine through the conserved F or W. D genes are given only for firm matches. Rows give clone size only sometimes, using once, few, many, or a class for an expanded clone.

d_call: -; j_call: TRBJ2-3; clone_size: few; v_call: TRBV30; cdr3_aa: CAWGPSGTDTQYF; cdr3_nt: TGTGCCTGGGGTCCAAGCGGTACAGATACGCAGTATTTT
d_call: TRBD1; j_call: TRBJ1-1; clone_size: few; v_call: TRBV29-1; cdr3_aa: CSVERGAAGGDTEAFF; cdr3_nt: TGCAGCGTTGAGCGCGGGGCGGCAGGGGGCGACACTGAAGCTTTCTTT
d_call: -; j_call: TRBJ2-1; clone_size: few; v_call: TRBV15; cdr3_aa: CATSHTRGGSRDEQFF; cdr3_nt: TGTGCCACCAGCCATACTAGAGGGGGATCAAGGGATGAGCAGTTCTTC
d_call: TRBD1; j_call: TRBJ2-7; clone_size: few; v_call: TRBV27; cdr3_aa: CASSIRQGPYEQYF; cdr3_nt: TGTGCCAGCAGCATTCGACAGGGGCCCTACGAGCAGTACTTC
d_call: -; j_call: TRBJ2-1; clone_size: -; v_call: TRBV18; cdr3_aa: CASSPAGYNEQFF; cdr3_nt: TGTGCCAGCTCACCCGCAGGGTACAATGAGCAGTTCTTC
d_call: TRBD1; j_call: TRBJ1-5; clone_size: -; v_call: TRBV2; cdr3_aa: CASTPQGAGQPQHF; cdr3_nt: TGTGCCAGCACTCCCCAGGGGGCAGGTCAGCCCCAGCATTTT
d_call: TRBD2; j_call: TRBJ2-7; clone_size: few; v_call: TRBV28; cdr3_aa: CASSSLSGTSIREQYF; cdr3_nt: TGTGCCAGCAGTTCCCTATCCGGGACTAGCATACGCGAGCAGTACTTC
d_call: -; j_call: TRBJ2-4; clone_size: -; v_call: TRBV2; cdr3_aa: CASRLQGTGNIQYF; cdr3_nt: TGTGCCAGCAGGCTACAGGGTACGGGAAACATTCAGTACTTC
d_call: -; j_call: TRBJ2-7; clone_size: -; v_call: TRBV7-9; cdr3_aa: CASSLVQGKIDEQYF; cdr3_nt: TGTGCCAGCAGCTTAGTGCAGGGTAAGATCGACGAGCAGTACTTC
d_call: TRBD1; j_call: TRBJ2-2; clone_size: -; v_call: TRBV25-1; cdr3_aa: CASSEPGQGTGELFF; cdr3_nt: TGTGCCAGCAGTGAACCGGGACAGGGCACCGGGGAGCTGTTTTTT
d_call: -; j_call: TRBJ2-6; clone_size: few; v_call: TRBV5-1; cdr3_aa: CASSVGGANVLTF; cdr3_nt: TGCGCCAGCAGTGTCGGGGGGGCCAACGTCCTGACTTTC
d_call: TRBD1; j_call: TRBJ1-1; clone_size: few; v_call: TRBV4-2; cdr3_aa: CASSQETGFEAFF; cdr3_nt: TGTGCCAGCAGCCAAGAGACAGGGTTTGAAGCTTTCTTT
d_call: TRBD1; j_call: TRBJ1-1; clone_size: -; v_call: TRBV6-5; cdr3_aa: CASLGQPNTEAFF; cdr3_nt: TGTGCCAGCCTGGGACAGCCGAACACTGAAGCTTTCTTT
d_call: TRBD2; j_call: TRBJ2-2; clone_size: -; v_call: TRBV7-9; cdr3_aa: CASSSLSSAGALTGELFF; cdr3_nt: TGTGCCAGCAGCTCACTTTCCTCAGCGGGAGCCCTCACCGGGGAGCTGTTTTTT